The 21 T cell receptor beta chains presented below share a single source sample, sequenced in a study of control samples from healthy donors and cancer patients. Generated by immunoSEQ multiplex PCR, the TCRdb table keeps only in-frame clones and is missing some. Of some 100,000 clones detected, 86% appear once; the ten largest clones hold roughly 1.2%. The sequenced sample was blood. The receptors shown here come from a woman aged 45-60 years in good health.

This chain uses TRBV7-2 with TRBJ2-3, with TRBD2 matching 10 bases. The ends lost 1 base at V and 0 bases at J; junction bases unmatched: 1. The V gene's germline CDR1 is SGHTA and CDR2 FQGNSA. There are 16 residues in the CDR3. CDR3 bases: TGTGCCAGCAGCTTAGGGACTAGCGGTAGCACAGATACGCAGTATTTT. Translation gives CASSLGTSGSTDTQYF.

The chain has TRBV9 and TRBJ2-1; D perhaps matches TRBD2 (6 bases). Trimming took off 3 bases at V and 7 bases at J, with 11 bases between the two ends. The CDR3 loop spans 13 amino acids. Germline CDR1 is SGDLS and CDR2 is YYNGEE. The chain's CDR3 is CASSASVRNEQFF. In DNA form, the CDR3 reads TGTGCCAGCAGCGCTAGCGTAAGAAATGAGCAGTTCTTC. The full variable domain, in which reference TRBV9 and TRBJ2-1 provide the parts outside the CDR3, is DSGVTQTPKHLITATGQRVTLRCSPRSGDLSVYWYQQSLDQGLQFLIQYYNGEERAKGNILERFSAQQFPDLHSELNLSSLELGDSALYFCASSASVRNEQFFGPGTRLTVL.

V gene TRBV7-9 combines with J gene TRBJ1-2; D gene unclear. V lost 0 bases and J lost 1, with 6 bases in between. Germline values: CDR1 SEHNR, CDR2 FQNEAQ (reference sequence). The CDR3 totals 14 residues. The DNA for the CDR3 is TGTGCCAGCAGCTTAGCGCTCAATAACTATGGCTACACCTTC. This gives the protein CASSLALNNYGYTF.

CDR3: CASSLTGSQPQHF. CDR3 nucleotides: TGTGCCAGCAGTTTGACAGGTAGTCAGCCCCAGCATTTT. This chain joins TRBV12-3 or TRBV12-4 and TRBJ1-5; D may be TRBD1 (6 bases). Trimming pared 3 bases from V and 6 bases from J, leaving 9 bases between. The CDR3 is 13 amino acids.

The J gene is TRBJ2-1, the V gene TRBV7-3; 15 bases align to TRBD2. Germline lookup yields CDR1 SGHTA and CDR2 FQGTGA. The CDR3 is 15 residues long. J gave up 10 bases and V 4 bases, and 5 bases lay outside the gene matches. This CDR3 reads CASSSQGLAGGEQFF. In DNA form, the CDR3 reads TGTGCCAGCAGCTCCCAGGGACTAGCGGGGGGCGAGCAGTTCTTC.

The genes are TRBV6-6 and TRBJ1-2; TRBD1 agrees at 7 bases. The CDR3 covers 13 residues. V was clipped by 11 bases and J by 8 bases; unmatched bases: 14. From germline, CDR1 is MNHNY and CDR2 SVGAGI (reference sequence). CDR3 in DNA: TGTGCCTTGGGGACAGCCACTTTTGGCGGCTACACCTTC. Translation gives CALGTATFGGYTF.

The chain employs TRBV9 and TRBJ2-1, with TRBD2 matching 8 bases. Germline V gene sequence: CDR1 SGDLS, CDR2 YYNGEE. Trimming cost V 7 bases and J 7 bases; bases outside gene matches: 10. The CDR3 runs 14 residues. The CDR3 is CASGLGGGRNEQFF. The CDR3 nucleotides are TGTGCCAGCGGCCTCGGGGGGGGCAGGAATGAGCAGTTCTTC.

The genes are TRBV6-5 and TRBJ2-7; 7 bases match TRBD1. The J segment lost 0 bases and the V segment lost 8 bases, leaving 10 bases of the junction unmatched. This CDR3 spans 15 amino acids. The germline V gene encodes CDR1 MNHEY and CDR2 SVGAGI. CDR3 sequence (DNA): TGTGCCAGCGCGTACTCCCGGGACAGCTCCTACGAGCAGTACTTC. It yields the protein CASAYSRDSSYEQYF.

The CDR3 reads CASSVMDPVLTF. The CDR3 DNA sequence: TGTGCCAGCAGTGTAATGGACCCGGTCCTGACTTTC. The V call is TRBV2, the J call TRBJ2-6; D not resolved. The V and J ends lost 4 bases and 13 bases respectively, with 11 bases between them. CDR3 length equals 12 residues. Per germline, CDR1 SNHLY and CDR2 FYNNEI.

In the case of this clone: The junction shows a germline mismatch at one end, possibly a read error. The J gene is TRBJ2-4, the V gene TRBV4-1; TRBD2 aligns across 10 bases. The CDR3 runs 15 residues. The germline CDR1 and CDR2 sequences are MGHRA and YSYEKL. The CDR3 is CASSQGLAGEKGQDF. DNA for the CDR3: TGCGCCAGCAGCCAAGGACTAGCGGGTGAAAAAGGTCAGGACTTC.

This chain connects TRBV3-1 (or the pseudogene TRBV3-2) to TRBJ1-2, with a weak D call TRBD1 (5 bases). Germline assignment: CDR1 LGHDT and CDR2 YNNKEL (reference sequence). This CDR3 spans 14 amino acids. The V end was cut by 0 bases, the J end by 7 bases, with 12 bases between. CDR3 region: CASSQDPGAGGYTF. CDR3 sequence (DNA): TGTGCCAGCAGCCAAGATCCCGGGGCGGGTGGCTACACCTTC.

The chain uses TRBV5-1 and TRBJ1-2; tentatively, D is TRBD1 (5 bases). V gave up 0 bases and J gave up 7 bases, with 10 bases separating them. The CDR3 consists of 13 residues. Germline loops: CDR1 SGHRS, CDR2 YFSETQ. This CDR3 is CASSLEGASGYTF. In nucleotides, the CDR3 is TGCGCCAGCAGCTTGGAAGGGGCCAGTGGCTACACCTTC.

There are a few counts of this clone. The chain recombines TRBV13 with TRBJ1-5, with D unclear. This CDR3 contains 15 residues. V was cut by 0 bases and J by 0 bases, with 6 bases left in between. Looked up from germline, CDR1 is PRHDT and CDR2 is FYEKMQ (reference sequence). The CDR3 DNA is TGTGCCAGCAGCTTAGGCAGAAATAGCAATCAGCCCCAGCATTTT. Protein: CASSLGRNSNQPQHF.

The chain uses TRBV9 and TRBJ1-3; no firm D call. V was clipped by 0 bases and J by 2 bases, with 21 bases between them. The germline CDR1 and CDR2 sequences are SGDLS and YYNGEE. The CDR3 sequence is 19 residues long. CDR3 sequence: CASSVADGHSRFTGNTIYF. CDR3 bases: TGTGCCAGCAGCGTAGCGGACGGCCACTCTCGATTTACTGGAAACACCATATATTTT.

The V gene is TRBV9, the J gene TRBJ2-7, with 14 bases identical to TRBD2. The CDR3 extends over 16 amino acids. Germline assignment: CDR1 SGDLS and CDR2 YYNGEE. V lost 0 bases, J lost 2 bases, and 1 base stayed unmatched. The CDR3 coding sequence is TGTGCCAGCAGCGTAGGACTAGCGGGGGGGACCTACGAGCAGTACTTC. It codes for CASSVGLAGGTYEQYF. Filled out from reference TRBV9 and TRBJ2-7, the complete variable domain reads DSGVTQTPKHLITATGQRVTLRCSPRSGDLSVYWYQQSLDQGLQFLIQYYNGEERAKGNILERFSAQQFPDLHSELNLSSLELGDSALYFCASSVGLAGGTYEQYFGPGTRLTVT.

This chain uses TRBV28 with TRBJ1-2, with a weak D call TRBD1 (6 bases). V shed 8 bases and J shed 8 bases, with 21 bases lying between them. Germline V gene sequence: CDR1 MDHEN, CDR2 SYDVKM. This CDR3 is built from 14 residues. In DNA, the CDR3 is TGTGCCAGCTGCTTTAGGGGGGCCGGAGGCGGCTACACCTTC. Translated, it gives CASCFRGAGGGYTF.

This clone appeared once. V gene TRBV28 combines with J gene TRBJ1-2, with 7 positions matching TRBD1. Trimming cost V 5 bases and J 6 bases; bases outside gene matches: 3. Germline V gives CDR1 MDHEN, CDR2 SYDVKM. The CDR3 length is 12 residues. DNA for the CDR3: TGTGCCAGCAGTGACAGGGTCCATGGCTACACCTTC. Translated, it gives CASSDRVHGYTF.

The chain couples TRBV4-3 to TRBJ2-1; 15 bases map to TRBD2. The CDR3 is 16 amino acids. The V gene end was trimmed by 6 bases and the J gene end by 6 bases; junction bases not matched to a gene: 6. In germline, CDR1 is LGHNA, CDR2 YSLEER. Here the CDR3 DNA reads TGCGCCAGCAGTTCCGGACTAGCGGGGGGGGCCAATGAGCAGTTCTTC. Amino acid sequence: CASSSGLAGGANEQFF.

The V gene is TRBV9, the J gene TRBJ1-1, with D possibly being TRBD1 (5 bases). Germline V lookup: CDR1 SGDLS, CDR2 YYNGEE. The CDR3 has 18 amino acids. Trimming took off 0 bases at V and 0 bases at J, with 18 bases between the two ends. CDR3 sequence: CASSVVPPTVRMNTEAFF. For the CDR3, the DNA is TGTGCCAGCAGCGTAGTGCCCCCGACAGTCCGGATGAACACTGAAGCTTTCTTT.

The chain has TRBV6-5 and TRBJ2-6; 7 nucleotides line up with TRBD2. Germline CDR1 reads MNHEY; CDR2 reads SVGAGI. This CDR3 contains 15 residues. The V segment lost 5 bases and the J segment 1 base; nucleotides outside the gene matches: 2. CDR3 coding DNA: TGTGCCAGCAGTACGGGGGGATCTGGGGCCAACGTCCTGACTTTC. Translating it yields CASSTGGSGANVLTF.

This clone was seen only once. V gene TRBV5-6 combines with J gene TRBJ2-7; TRBD2 agrees at 7 bases. This CDR3 comprises 14 residues. Germline V gives CDR1 SGHDT, CDR2 YYEEEE. The J segment lost 2 bases and the V segment lost 5 bases, leaving 7 bases of the junction unmatched. The CDR3: CASSMLAGAYEQYF. The CDR3 region has the DNA TGTGCCAGCAGTATGCTTGCGGGGGCCTACGAGCAGTACTTC. Filled out from reference TRBV5-6 and TRBJ2-7, the complete variable domain reads DAGVTQSPTHLIKTRGQQVTLRCSPKSGHDTVSWYQQALGQGPQFIFQYYEEEERQRGNFPDRFSGHQFPNYSSELNVNALLLGDSALYLCASSMLAGAYEQYFGPGTRLTVT.